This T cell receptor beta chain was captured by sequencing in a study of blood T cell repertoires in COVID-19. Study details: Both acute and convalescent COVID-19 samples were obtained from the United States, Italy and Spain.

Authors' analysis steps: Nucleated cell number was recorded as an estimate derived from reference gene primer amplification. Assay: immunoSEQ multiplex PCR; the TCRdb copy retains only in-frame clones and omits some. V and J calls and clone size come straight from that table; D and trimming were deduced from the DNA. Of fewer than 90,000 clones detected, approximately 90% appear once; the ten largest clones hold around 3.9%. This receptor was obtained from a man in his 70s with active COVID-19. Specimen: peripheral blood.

The CDR3, as DNA: TGTGCCTGGAGGGGAGACAGGGGGTACTCTGGAAACACCATATATTTT. Amino acid sequence: CAWRGDRGYSGNTIYF. The rearrangement links TRBV30 to TRBJ1-3, with TRBD1 identical over 9 bases. The V and J ends lost 3 bases and 0 bases, in that order; junction bases with no gene match: 6. In germline, CDR1 is GTSNPN, CDR2 SVGIG (reference sequence). The CDR3 has 16 amino acids.